This T cell receptor beta chain appears in the sequencing data of a study of shared clonotypes between healthy human individuals. Turning to the study itself: CD8 memory received one plate per donor, CD8 naive two, CD4 memory three and CD4 naive three.

The data were produced by immunoSEQ multiplex PCR, yet TCRdb's version contains in-frame clones alone and is incomplete. In the table there are over 2 million clones, about 95% of which are singletons. Comment on this clone: At the DNA level, this CDR3 is encoded by other sequences in the same sample as well.

Sequencing used naive CD4+ T cells sorted from blood. Subset noted: CD45RA+ positively selected. This receptor was obtained from a man aged 18 to 30 in good health.

The CDR3 is CASSEGGTGELFF. The CDR3 bases are TGTGCCAGCAGTGAAGGGGGCACCGGGGAGCTGTTTTTT. The chain carries TRBV2 and TRBJ2-2; D gene ambiguous. V lost 1 base, J lost 4 bases, and 4 bases lay in between. Per the germline V gene, CDR1 is SNHLY and CDR2 is FYNNEI. This CDR3 is built from 13 residues.